Shown below are 19 T cell receptor beta chains from a single sample sequenced in a study of CD8 T cells in ankylosing spondylitis. Study outcomes and limitations: Typical of ankylosing spondylitis blood, it appeared, was a TCR beta motif of 7 or 8 highly homologous variants.

TCRdb re-analysed the 5' RACE reads in MiXCR, keeping a single row per CDR3 protein. The table shows some 800,000 distinct CDR3 sequences, with roughly 12% occurring only once. Their antigen targets remain unknown. Sequencing input: blood, either unsorted or a sorted T cell fraction (not recorded which). The receptor source for this set is a male donor with ankylosing spondylitis.

To note about this clonotype: A much larger clone lies a single base off, so this may be a read error. J is TRBJ2-3 and V is TRBV25-1; TRBD2 matches at 7 bases. The CDR3 consists of 13 residues. With V trimmed by 4 bases and J by 10 bases, 8 bases remained unmatched. Germline CDR1 is MGHDK and CDR2 is SYGVNS. Written as DNA, the CDR3 is TGTGCCAGCAGTGCCGGGACTATGGATTCGCAGTATTTT. This encodes CASSAGTMDSQYF.

This clonotype was observed a few times. The chain uses TRBV7-6 and TRBJ1-6, with D tentatively TRBD1 (6 bases). Germline CDR1 and CDR2: SGHVS and FNYEAQ. Trimming stripped 4 bases from V and 7 bases from J, with 8 bases between. The CDR3 runs 13 residues. CDR3 loop: CASSYGQNSPLHF. The DNA for the CDR3 is TGTGCCAGCAGCTACGGACAGAATTCACCCCTCCACTTT. Filled out from reference TRBV7-6 and TRBJ1-6, the complete variable domain reads GAGVSQSPRYKVTKRGQDVALRCDPISGHVSLYWYRQALGQGPEFLTYFNYEAQQDKSGLPNDRFSAERPEGSISTLTIQRTEQRDSAMYRCASSYGQNSPLHFGNGTRLTVT.

This clonotype appeared a few times. The chain links TRBV7-2 to TRBJ1-5; possibly TRBD1 for D (5 bases). CDR1 is SGHTA and CDR2 is FQGNSA in the germline V gene. The CDR3 has 13 residues. V shed 2 bases and J shed 9 bases, with 11 bases lying between them. CDR3 sequence (DNA): TGTGCCAGCAGCTTAAGAGGGGTAGGGCCCCAGCATTTT. It yields the protein CASSLRGVGPQHF.

This clonotype was recorded many times. The chain carries TRBV4-3 and TRBJ2-7; D perhaps matches TRBD1 (6 bases). Trimming left V 4 bases short and J 4 bases short, with 14 bases between. CDR1 and CDR2 (germline): LGHNA, YSLEER. The CDR3 loop spans 14 amino acids. The CDR3 spells CASSRGGVGYEQYF. Written as DNA, the CDR3 is TGCGCCAGCAGCCGAGGGGGAGTTGGTTACGAGCAGTACTTC.

V and J are TRBV29-1 and TRBJ1-1, with 10 positions matching TRBD1. This CDR3 comprises 17 residues. The germline gives CDR1 SQVTM, CDR2 ANQGSEA. V lost 5 bases, J lost 4 bases, and 16 bases stayed unmatched. For the CDR3, the DNA is TGCAGCGTTACCCTCGGGACAGGGGCCACTGGAGGCACTGAAGCTTTCTTT. It yields the protein CSVTLGTGATGGTEAFF.

This rearrangement joins TRBV11-1 to TRBJ2-6; 12 positions match TRBD1. The CDR3 loop spans 19 amino acids. The V gene end was trimmed by 1 base and the J gene end by 2 bases; junction bases not matched to a gene: 6. Germline V gene data show CDR1 as SGHAT and CDR2 as FQDESV (reference sequence). The CDR3 is CASSLEWGQGAAGANVLTF. The CDR3 region has the DNA TGTGCCAGCAGCTTAGAATGGGGACAGGGGGCAGCTGGGGCCAACGTCCTGACTTTC.

The sample holds one count of this clonotype. The chain couples TRBV19 to TRBJ1-6; D is perhaps TRBD1 (5 bases). Germline V gene lookup returns CDR1 LNHDA and CDR2 SQIVND (reference sequence). Trimming removed 11 bases from V and 10 bases from J, with 21 bases in between. The CDR3 is 14 amino acids. CDR3: CAGRGTAPGSPLHF. The CDR3 DNA reads TGTGCCGGGAGAGGGACGGCACCTGGGTCACCCCTCCACTTT.

In its sample, this clonotype was seen a few times. This rearrangement joins TRBV4-3 to TRBJ1-1, with a possible D match to TRBD1 (6 bases). Germline values: CDR1 LGHNA, CDR2 YSLEER. The ends were cut back, 4 bases at V and 6 bases at J, with 15 bases in the middle. The CDR3 contains 14 residues. The CDR3 reads CASSLGNRVSEAFF. CDR3 in DNA: TGCGCCAGCAGCCTGGGAAACAGGGTCTCTGAAGCTTTCTTT.

V is TRBV5-5 and J is TRBJ1-5, with 11 bases fitting TRBD1. This CDR3 comprises 15 residues. Losses at the gene ends were 1 base for V and 5 bases for J; bases not matched to a gene: 2. Looked up from germline, CDR1 is SGHKS and CDR2 is YYEKEE (reference sequence). The CDR3, as DNA: TGTGCCAGCAGCTTGCCGGGACAGGGGGATCAGCCCCAGCATTTT. Protein: CASSLPGQGDQPQHF.

A few counts support this clonotype. Here the CDR3 reads CASSLGATGNTIYF. The CDR3 coding sequence is TGTGCCAGCAGCTTAGGGGCAACTGGAAACACCATATATTTT. The rearrangement uses TRBV7-2 and TRBJ1-3; no reliable D call. Germline assignment: CDR1 SGHTA and CDR2 FQGNSA. V was trimmed by 1 base and J by 2 bases, leaving 6 bases between them. The CDR3 totals 14 residues.

This clonotype was seen many times. The chain recombines TRBV11-2 with TRBJ2-7; no firm D call. The V gene lost 0 bases and the J gene lost 0 bases, with 6 bases spanning the gap. The CDR3 is made up of 14 amino acids. Germline CDR1 is SGHAT and CDR2 is FQNNGV. The CDR3 bases are TGTGCCAGCAGCTTAGAATCCTTCTCCTACGAGCAGTACTTC. Its translation is CASSLESFSYEQYF.

The chain combines TRBV20-1 with TRBJ1-2, with unresolved D. The CDR3 has 13 amino acids. Trimming pared 0 bases from V and 2 bases from J, leaving 7 bases between. In germline, CDR1 is DFQATT, CDR2 SNEGSKA (reference sequence). Written as DNA, the CDR3 is TGCAGTGCTAGAGATGGGCAGAACTATGGCTACACCTTC. Its protein product is CSARDGQNYGYTF.

This chain connects TRBV6-5 to TRBJ1-4, with TRBD1 identical over 7 bases. This CDR3 has 15 amino acids. Germline trimming cut 4 bases from V and 7 bases from J; bases unmatched to any gene: 9. Germline CDR1 reads MNHEY; CDR2 reads SVGAGI. Here the CDR3 DNA reads TGTGCCAGCAGTTTCTGGACAGGAGTAGGTGAAAAACTGTTTTTT. As protein: CASSFWTGVGEKLFF.

This clonotype was seen many times. The chain has TRBV5-6 and TRBJ2-1, with D tentatively TRBD1 or TRBD2 (6 bases each). Trimming took 4 bases from V and 11 from J, leaving 13 bases between them. CDR3 length: 12 amino acids. CDR1 and CDR2 from the germline V gene are SGHDT and YYEEEE. Written as DNA, the CDR3 is TGTGCCAGCAGCCTTCGGGGGCTAAAGCAGTTCTTC. It encodes CASSLRGLKQFF.

The rearrangement uses TRBV19 and TRBJ1-3; D unclear. V was clipped by 8 bases and J by 4 bases, with 6 bases between them. The CDR3 consists of 11 residues. Germline-derived CDR1 and CDR2 are LNHDA and SQIVND (reference sequence). The CDR3: CASGTGNTIYF. Written as DNA, the CDR3 is TGTGCCAGTGGAACCGGAAACACCATATATTTT.

In this sample, this clonotype turned up many times. The V and J genes are TRBV6-1 and TRBJ1-5; 9 nucleotides match TRBD1. Germline CDR1 MNHNS, CDR2 SASEGT. The CDR3 consists of 15 residues. J was trimmed by 2 bases and V by 5 bases; bases with no gene match: 4. This chain's CDR3 is CASSTGGAGNQPQHF. The CDR3 DNA reads TGTGCCAGCAGTACAGGGGGCGCGGGCAATCAGCCCCAGCATTTT.

This clonotype came up a few times. The chain recombines TRBV10-3 with TRBJ2-5, with 13 nucleotides matching TRBD2. Germline V gives CDR1 ENHRY, CDR2 SYGVKD. Trimming cost V 10 bases and J 5 bases; bases outside gene matches: 7. The CDR3 has 14 residues. The CDR3 DNA reads TGTGCCACCACTGGGGGACTAGCGGGGGAGACCCAGTACTTC. Residues: CATTGGLAGETQYF.

The J gene is TRBJ2-6, the V gene TRBV6-2 or TRBV6-3; possible D gene TRBD2, 6 bases. Trimming left V 1 base short and J 0 bases short, with 7 bases between. CDR1 and CDR2 (germline): MNHEY, SVGEGT. The CDR3 contains 16 residues. The CDR3 coding sequence is TGTGCCAGCAGTTACTGGGGGGACTCTGGGGCCAACGTCCTGACTTTC. It encodes CASSYWGDSGANVLTF.

This clonotype has only a few counts. The J gene is TRBJ2-2, the V gene TRBV5-4; 9 nucleotides agree with TRBD2. The CDR3 has 14 residues. The germline V gene has CDR1 SGHNT and CDR2 YYREEE (reference sequence). The junction had 3 bases not matched to a gene; V was cut back by 4 bases and J by 5 bases. The CDR3 DNA reads as TGTGCCAGCAGCGCGGGGGGGCCTACCGGGGAGCTGTTTTTT. It codes for CASSAGGPTGELFF. Together with reference TRBV5-4 and TRBJ2-2, the CDR3 gives the full variable domain: ETGVTQSPTHLIKTRGQQVTLRCSSQSGHNTVSWYQQALGQGPQFIFQYYREEENGRGNFPPRFSGLQFPNYSSELNVNALELDDSALYLCASSAGGPTGELFFGEGSRLTVL.